This TCR beta chain derives from a study of spatial heterogeneity in lung cancer. About the research overall: Taken at a median of roughly 23 months after resection, follow-up PBMC samples underwent sequencing when available. Across the raw uncorrected reads, a unique TCR and UMI combination was observed, on average, more than ten times.

TCR cDNA molecules were tagged individually, and each one carried a unique molecular identifier. TCRdb ran MiXCR on the 5' RACE reads and lists one entry per CDR3 protein. The sample shows some 120,000 distinct CDR3 sequences, 9% to 15% of them seen only once. With 6 bases clipped from V and 2 bases from J, the junction kept 3 bases outside the gene matches. The CDR3 is made up of 15 amino acids. Time point described: blood at routine non-recurrence follow-up after resection. Unsorted whole RNA samples from tumor, nontumor lung or frozen PBMC were sequenced. The receptor's source is a male donor with early-stage non-small cell lung cancer. The sequenced sample was PBMCs, obtained at follow-up. The chain uses TRBV12-3 or TRBV12-4 and TRBJ2-5; 13 bases match TRBD2. The CDR3 is CASRLLAGGQETQYF. Here the CDR3 DNA reads TGTGCCAGCAGGCTACTAGCGGGGGGGCAAGAGACCCAGTACTTC.